The rows below give T cell receptor beta chains drawn from one sample of a study of blood T cell repertoires in COVID-19. Produced via immunoSEQ multiplex PCR; TCRdb's table is partial and in-frame only. Of 230,000 or so clones in the sample, about four fifths were seen once. The sequenced sample consisted of peripheral blood. Receptors originate from a man aged 40-49 years with active or convalescent COVID-19. Both conserved end residues are part of each CDR3. A D gene is named only where the DNA matches it firmly. Clone size is stated in some rows and not others, as once, few, many or a class when expanded.

v_gene	j_gene	abundance	d_gene	CDR3nt	CDR3aa
TRBV7-2	TRBJ1-2	-	-	TGTGCCAGCAGCTTAGGGTGGGGAGCTAACTATGGCTACACCTTC	CASSLGWGANYGYTF
TRBV6-5	TRBJ1-1	once	-	TGTGCCAGCAGTCAAACGATCAGTGAAGCTTTCTTT	CASSQTISEAFF
TRBV28	TRBJ2-3	-	-	TGTGCCAGCACCCTAGGACAGTTTTCAGATACGCAGTATTTT	CASTLGQFSDTQYF
TRBV7-9	TRBJ2-7	-	TRBD2	TGTGCCAGCAGCTTAAGGGAGGGTCGGCAGGGACCCTCCTACGAGCAGTACTTC	CASSLREGRQGPSYEQYF
TRBV18	TRBJ2-2	few	-	TGTGCCAGCTCACCACTGGGTGGAGGGACCGGGGAGCTGTTTTTT	CASSPLGGGTGELFF
TRBV7-8	TRBJ2-7	-	TRBD2	TGTGCCAGCAGCTTACCTACTAGCGGGGGGGCCTACGAGCAGTACTTC	CASSLPTSGGAYEQYF
TRBV10-2	TRBJ1-2	-	TRBD1	TGCGCCAGCAGTGAGCCAGGGGGCGGAAACTATGGCTACACCTTC	CASSEPGGGNYGYTF
TRBV4-2	TRBJ2-1	-	-	TGTGCCAGCAGCCAAGAAGGACGCCAGGGATTTCGAGATGAGCAGTTCTTC	CASSQEGRQGFRDEQFF
TRBV7-2	TRBJ2-5	-	TRBD2	TGTGCCAGCAGCTTAGGGTCGCGCGGGGGGTCGAAAGAGACCCAGTACTTC	CASSLGSRGGSKETQYF
TRBV6-5	TRBJ2-5	-	-	TGTGCCAGCAGCGGAGGTGAGGTCCAGTACTTC	CASSGGEVQYF
TRBV19	TRBJ2-2	-	TRBD1	TGTGCCAGTAGTATTTCCGGACAGGGGTACAGTTTGGACCCCGGGGAGCTGTTTTTT	CASSISGQGYSLDPGELFF
TRBV11-2	TRBJ1-1	-	TRBD1	TGTGCCAGCAGATCGAAGTTCACCGGGACAGGGCATAACACTGAAGCTTTCTTT	CASRSKFTGTGHNTEAFF
TRBV5-4	TRBJ2-1	-	TRBD1	TGTGCCAGCAGCTTAAGGGACAGAGGCCGCGGGGAGCAGTTCTTC	CASSLRDRGRGEQFF
TRBV3-1/TRBV3-2	TRBJ2-2	-	TRBD1	TGTGCCAGCAGCCAACAAGGACAGGGGGCGAACACCGGGGAGCTGTTTTTT	CASSQQGQGANTGELFF
TRBV5-1	TRBJ2-1	-	-	TGCGCCAGCAGCTCCGACGGGGCAGGGGATAATGAGCAGTTCTTC	CASSSDGAGDNEQFF
TRBV19	TRBJ2-1	once	TRBD2	TGTGCCAGTAGTGTGACTAGCGCCTACAATGAGCAGTTCTTC	CASSVTSAYNEQFF
TRBV13	TRBJ2-5	-	TRBD1	TGTGCCAGCAGCTTAGGCAGGACAGGGGAGACCCAGTACTTC	CASSLGRTGETQYF
TRBV11-3	TRBJ2-3	-	-	TGTGCCAGCAGCTTGGGGGTATGGGGGGGCACAGATACGCAGTATTTT	CASSLGVWGGTDTQYF
TRBV19	TRBJ2-7	-	TRBD1	TGTGCCAGTAGTCGACAGGGGCGGAACGAGCAGTACTTC	CASSRQGRNEQYF
TRBV5-1	TRBJ1-1	once	-	TGCGCCAGCAGCCCGGGGGAACCCTCCCAACTTGGAGCTTTCTTT	CASSPGEPSQLGAFF
TRBV29-1	TRBJ2-7	-	TRBD2	TGCAGCGGTGGACTAGCGGGAGGGCCTTACACCTACGAGCAGTACTTC	CSGGLAGGPYTYEQYF
TRBV29-1	TRBJ1-2	-	-	TGCAGCGTCGGACAGAGCTATGGCTACACCTTC	CSVGQSYGYTF
TRBV7-2	TRBJ2-3	once	-	TGTGCCAGCAGCTCCCATAGCGGCAGCACAGATACGCAGTATTTT	CASSSHSGSTDTQYF
TRBV5-1	TRBJ2-3	once	TRBD2	TGCGCCAGCAGCTTGCCTCAGGGGCTAGCGGGGACAGATACGCAGTATTTT	CASSLPQGLAGTDTQYF
TRBV4-3	TRBJ1-3	-	-	TGCGCCAGCAGCCAAGTGGGCCGCAGCTCTGGAAACACCATATATTTT	CASSQVGRSSGNTIYF
TRBV24-1	TRBJ2-5	-	-	TGTGCCACCAGTGATTTGGGGACACAAAAAGAGACCCAGTACTTC	CATSDLGTQKETQYF
TRBV10-3	TRBJ1-2	-	-	TGTGCCATCAGTGTCACACAGGGCCTCTATGGCTACACCTTC	CAISVTQGLYGYTF
TRBV13	TRBJ1-2	-	TRBD1	TGTGCCAGCAGCACCCGACAGGGGCGGTGGGGGTATGGCTACACCTTC	CASSTRQGRWGYGYTF
TRBV4-1	TRBJ2-3	-	-	TGCGCCAGCAGCCAAGATGACGGGGAGAGGACAGATACGCAGTATTTT	CASSQDDGERTDTQYF
TRBV6-5	TRBJ2-3	-	-	TGTGCCAGCAGTTATTTGGCGGGCCACGCAGATACGCAGTATTTT	CASSYLAGHADTQYF
TRBV24-1	TRBJ2-3	-	-	TGTGCCACCAGTGAATCTAGCACAGATACGCAGTATTTT	CATSESSTDTQYF
TRBV6-2/TRBV6-3	TRBJ1-1	-	-	TGTGCCAGCAGCGGGGCAGGGTCCGAGAATACTGAAGCTTTCTTT	CASSGAGSENTEAFF
TRBV19	TRBJ1-1	-	TRBD1	TGTGCCAGTAGAAATCCGGACAGGGGCTCTCGCAACACTGAAGCTTTCTTT	CASRNPDRGSRNTEAFF
TRBV7-2	TRBJ2-1	-	TRBD2	TGTGCCAGCAGCCGGACTAGCGGGATTTTCGATGAGCAGTTCTTC	CASSRTSGIFDEQFF
TRBV28	TRBJ1-6	-	TRBD1	TGTGCCAGCAGTATGCCGACAGGGATTTCACCCCTCCACTTT	CASSMPTGISPLHF
TRBV20-1	TRBJ1-1	-	-	TGCAGGCCATCCGGAGGGACTGAAGCTTTCTTT	CRPSGGTEAFF
TRBV5-3	TRBJ1-5	-	-	TGTGCCAGAAGCTTGGCGGGTAGCAATCAGCCCCAGCATTTT	CARSLAGSNQPQHF
TRBV14	TRBJ2-6	-	TRBD2	TGTGCCAGCAGCCCCGTCGGGGGAGGGCCCTCTGGGGCCAACGTCCTGACTTTC	CASSPVGGGPSGANVLTF
TRBV27	TRBJ1-1	-	-	TGTGCCAGCAGTTTATTTGGGGTCAGGGGGAACACTGAAGCTTTCTTT	CASSLFGVRGNTEAFF
TRBV11-2	TRBJ2-3	once	TRBD1	TGTGCCAGCAGCTTCAGGGGGCTGGGCACAGATACGCAGTATTTT	CASSFRGLGTDTQYF
TRBV25-1	TRBJ1-2	-	-	TGTGCCAGCAGTTGGATTGGCGGGGATCTAAACTATGGCTACACCTTC	CASSWIGGDLNYGYTF
TRBV5-5	TRBJ1-2	once	TRBD1	TGTGCCAGCAGCTTAGGCACAGGGGGCTACTATGGCTACACCTTC	CASSLGTGGYYGYTF
TRBV14	TRBJ2-5	-	-	TGTGCCAGCAGCCAGTTAACAGGGAGAGAGACCCAGTACTTC	CASSQLTGRETQYF
TRBV7-6	TRBJ2-7	-	TRBD2	TGTGCCAGCAGCTTTTCACCGACAAGCGGGGACTACGAGCAGTACTTC	CASSFSPTSGDYEQYF
TRBV24-1	TRBJ2-6	-	TRBD1	TGTGCCACCAGTGGACCCCCGGGACAGACCGGCTCTGGGGCCAACGTCCTGACTTTC	CATSGPPGQTGSGANVLTF
TRBV30	TRBJ1-2	-	-	TGTGCCTGGAGCTTGACAAGCCTCTATGGCTACACCTTC	CAWSLTSLYGYTF
TRBV27	TRBJ1-1	-	-	TGTGCCAGCAGTCTCCGACGGGGTTTGAACACTGAAGCTTTCTTT	CASSLRRGLNTEAFF
TRBV27	TRBJ2-7	-	TRBD2	TGTGCCAGCAGTTTAAACGGGGGGGCCTACGAGCAGTACTTC	CASSLNGGAYEQYF
TRBV5-1	TRBJ2-2	-	-	TGCGCCAGCAGTGGAGGGGTGCCTACCGGGGAGCTGTTTTTT	CASSGGVPTGELFF
TRBV2	TRBJ2-7	-	-	TGTGCCAGCATTAGCAGGGACTACGAGCAGTACTTC	CASISRDYEQYF
TRBV6-5	TRBJ1-5	-	-	TGTGCCAGCAGTACCGACAAAAGCAATCAGCCCCAGCATTTT	CASSTDKSNQPQHF
TRBV11-2	TRBJ1-1	-	-	TGTGCCAGCAGCCCTCCAGGGGTAGCTGAAGCTTTCTTT	CASSPPGVAEAFF
TRBV11-3	TRBJ2-5	-	TRBD2	TGTGCCAGCAGCCCAAGGACTAGCGGGAAGGGGCTCGGGGGGACCCAGTACTTC	CASSPRTSGKGLGGTQYF